The 19 T cell receptor beta chains below were found in one sample sequenced in a study of blood T cell repertoires in COVID-19. Some clones are missing from TCRdb's copy, which holds only in-frame ones; the method was immunoSEQ multiplex PCR. The sample has under 200,000 clones, roughly 73% seen once. The sample consisted of peripheral blood. The receptors come from a man between 65 and 85 years old with acute or convalescent COVID-19.

The chain joins TRBV15 to TRBJ2-5, with TRBD2 matching 15 bases. Trimming at V came to 1 base and at J to 5 bases, leaving 5 bases not matched to a gene. Germline values: CDR1 LNHNV, CDR2 YYDKDF (reference sequence). The CDR3 extends over 17 amino acids. CDR3 coding DNA: TGTGCCACCAGCAGAGTAGGACTAGCGGGAGGGGGGGAGACCCAGTACTTC. Translation gives CATSRVGLAGGGETQYF.

This chain connects TRBV20-1 to TRBJ2-7; possible D gene TRBD2, 5 bases. Between the trimmed V and J ends, which lost 3 bases and 3 bases, there was a span of 9 bases. This CDR3 has 12 amino acids. The germline gives CDR1 DFQATT, CDR2 SNEGSKA (reference sequence). CDR3 in amino acids: CSASNRDYEQYF. Here the CDR3 DNA reads TGCAGTGCTAGTAACCGGGACTACGAGCAGTACTTC.

V is TRBV14 and J is TRBJ2-3, with 7 bases aligning to TRBD1. The J segment lost 3 bases and the V segment lost 6 bases, leaving 9 bases of the junction unmatched. CDR3 length: 15 amino acids. The germline gives CDR1 SGHDN, CDR2 FVKESK. For the CDR3, the DNA is TGTGCCAGCAGAATTGGGACAGCTCCGACAGATACGCAGTATTTT. Translation: CASRIGTAPTDTQYF.

This clone was found a few times. The chain carries TRBV24-1 and TRBJ2-1; 15 nucleotides line up with TRBD2. The ends lost 4 bases at V and 0 bases at J; junction bases unmatched: 6. Germline CDR1 reads KGHDR; CDR2 reads SFDVKD. The CDR3 runs to 19 residues. The CDR3 reads CATSDGTSGRRSSYNEQFF. The CDR3 DNA sequence: TGTGCCACCAGTGACGGGACTAGCGGGAGGAGGAGCTCCTACAATGAGCAGTTCTTC.

In its sample, this clone was seen a few times. This CDR3 is CASSLGRAETQYF. The CDR3 DNA sequence: TGTGCCAGCAGCTTAGGCAGGGCGGAGACCCAGTACTTC. The chain couples TRBV7-8 to TRBJ2-5; TRBD1 is a possible D gene (5 bases). CDR1 and CDR2 (germline): SGHVS, FQNEAQ. V shed 1 base and J shed 5 bases, with 8 bases lying between them. This CDR3 has 13 amino acids.

This rearrangement joins TRBV5-5 to TRBJ1-5; possible D gene TRBD1, 5 bases. V was shortened by 2 bases and J by 3 bases, with 12 bases between the two germline ends. Per the germline V gene, CDR1 is SGHKS and CDR2 is YYEKEE (reference sequence). The CDR3 runs 15 residues. The DNA of the CDR3 is TGTGCCAGCAGCTTCGCCGGGGGGGACAATCAGCCCCAGCATTTT. This encodes CASSFAGGDNQPQHF.

This clone was picked up many times. The chain uses TRBV11-2 and TRBJ1-2, with D uncertain. V was cut by 0 bases and J by 4 bases, with 6 bases left in between. The CDR3 sequence is 13 residues long. In germline, CDR1 is SGHAT, CDR2 FQNNGV. The chain's CDR3 is CASSLDPGYGYTF. CDR3 coding DNA: TGTGCCAGCAGCTTAGATCCGGGCTATGGCTACACCTTC. Drawing the rest from reference TRBV11-2 and TRBJ1-2, the complete variable domain is EAGVAQSPRYKIIEKRQSVAFWCNPISGHATLYWYQQILGQGPKLLIQFQNNGVVDDSQLPKDRFSAERLKGVDSTLKIQPAKLEDSAVYLCASSLDPGYGYTFGSGTRLTVV.

The chain uses TRBV4-1 and TRBJ2-5; 12 nucleotides agree with TRBD2. Germline values: CDR1 MGHRA, CDR2 YSYEKL. The J segment lost 3 bases and the V segment lost 2 bases, leaving 7 bases of the junction unmatched. The CDR3 is 17 residues long. The CDR3 DNA is TGCGCCAGCAGCCAACTCGGACTAGCGGGGTGGAAAGAGACCCAGTACTTC. Translating gives CASSQLGLAGWKETQYF.

V and J are TRBV7-2 and TRBJ2-7, with 8 bases matching TRBD1. The CDR3 is 14 residues long. The germline V gene has CDR1 SGHTA and CDR2 FQGNSA. J was trimmed by 3 bases and V by 8 bases; bases with no gene match: 9. CDR3 bases: TGTGCCAGCGGCCTGGACAGGGCAAGCTACGAGCAGTACTTC. The encoded protein is CASGLDRASYEQYF.

The gene calls are TRBV2 and TRBJ1-1; D is unclear. Per the germline V gene, CDR1 is SNHLY and CDR2 is FYNNEI. The CDR3 consists of 13 residues. V lost 8 bases, J lost 1 base, and 11 bases lay in between. The CDR3 DNA reads TGTGCCAGCCAAGACTACGGGAACACTGAAGCTTTCTTT. Protein: CASQDYGNTEAFF. Supplemented by reference TRBV2 and TRBJ1-1, the full variable domain reads EPEVTQTPSHQVTQMGQEVILRCVPISNHLYFYWYRQILGQKVEFLVSFYNNEISEKSEIFDDQFSVERPDGSNFTLKIRSTKLEDSAMYFCASQDYGNTEAFFGQGTRLTVV.

The chain is built from TRBV5-1 and TRBJ2-5, with 10 bases aligning to TRBD1. The CDR3 spans 16 residues. J was trimmed by 7 bases and V by 7 bases; bases with no gene match: 16. Germline CDR1 is SGHRS and CDR2 is YFSETQ. The CDR3 nucleotides read TGCGCCAGCGGAATTGACAGGGGGCGACCCCGAGGGACCCAGTACTTC. It specifies CASGIDRGRPRGTQYF.

The J gene is TRBJ1-2, the V gene TRBV6-5; 7 bases align to TRBD1. The CDR3 extends over 14 amino acids. CDR1 is MNHEY and CDR2 is SVGAGI in the germline V gene. Germline trimming cut 9 bases from V and 5 bases from J; bases unmatched to any gene: 12. Written as DNA, the CDR3 is TGTGCCAGTCTACCCCAGGGGGATTCTTATGGCTACACCTTC. Its translation is CASLPQGDSYGYTF.

V usage is TRBV2 and J usage is TRBJ1-1, with 10 bases matching TRBD1. This CDR3 region has 16 residues. Trimming took 5 bases from V and 1 from J; bases not matched to a gene: 7. Germline V lookup: CDR1 SNHLY, CDR2 FYNNEI. The CDR3 sequence is CASSIGDRGRNTEAFF. For the CDR3, the DNA is TGTGCCAGCAGTATAGGGGACAGGGGCCGGAACACTGAAGCTTTCTTT. Supplemented by reference TRBV2 and TRBJ1-1, the full variable domain reads EPEVTQTPSHQVTQMGQEVILRCVPISNHLYFYWYRQILGQKVEFLVSFYNNEISEKSEIFDDQFSVERPDGSNFTLKIRSTKLEDSAMYFCASSIGDRGRNTEAFFGQGTRLTVV.

This chain connects TRBV19 to TRBJ1-5; tentatively, D is TRBD1 (6 bases). The germline V gene encodes CDR1 LNHDA and CDR2 SQIVND (reference sequence). The ends were cut back, 5 bases at V and 2 bases at J, with 22 bases in the middle. This CDR3 is built from 18 residues. The CDR3 bases are TGTGCCAGTAGTTGGGCTAACAGGGCCCCAGTTGGCAATCAGCCCCAGCATTTT. It encodes CASSWANRAPVGNQPQHF.

The rearrangement joins TRBV9 to TRBJ2-3; TRBD2 matches 13 bases. Trimming at V came to 0 bases and at J to 1 base, leaving 5 bases not matched to a gene. This CDR3 has 18 residues. Germline lookup yields CDR1 SGDLS and CDR2 YYNGEE. The CDR3 DNA reads as TGTGCCAGCAGCGTAGCACTAGCGGGGGGGCGGGGCACAGATACGCAGTATTTT. Protein sequence: CASSVALAGGRGTDTQYF.

Here the CDR3 DNA reads TGTGCCAGCAGCGTCAGTAGCGGGATCTACGAGCAGTACTTC. Translating it yields CASSVSSGIYEQYF. This chain uses TRBV7-8 with TRBJ2-7, with 8 bases identical to TRBD2. CDR1 and CDR2 (germline): SGHVS, FQNEAQ. The V segment lost 5 bases and the J segment 3 bases; nucleotides outside the gene matches: 6. This CDR3 spans 14 amino acids.

The rearrangement links TRBV2 to TRBJ1-5; 9 bases agree with TRBD1. Germline V gene sequence: CDR1 SNHLY, CDR2 FYNNEI. V was pared by 4 bases and J by 4 bases, with 2 bases of the junction left unmatched. This CDR3 has 14 residues. The CDR3 reads CASSVGQGNQPQHF. The CDR3 DNA follows: TGTGCCAGCAGTGTGGGACAGGGAAATCAGCCCCAGCATTTT. Using reference TRBV2 and TRBJ1-5 for the parts outside the CDR3, the full variable domain is EPEVTQTPSHQVTQMGQEVILRCVPISNHLYFYWYRQILGQKVEFLVSFYNNEISEKSEIFDDQFSVERPDGSNFTLKIRSTKLEDSAMYFCASSVGQGNQPQHFGDGTRLSIL.

The V gene is TRBV24-1, the J gene TRBJ1-2; 12 bases agree with TRBD1. In germline, CDR1 is KGHDR, CDR2 SFDVKD. The V gene end was trimmed by 2 bases and the J gene end by 6 bases; junction bases not matched to a gene: 6. This CDR3 is built from 16 residues. Here the CDR3 DNA reads TGTGCCACCAGTGATTGGAAGGGACAGGGGGCGGATGGCTACACCTTC. This encodes CATSDWKGQGADGYTF.

V is TRBV5-1 and J is TRBJ2-3; possibly TRBD2 for D (6 bases). This CDR3 has 14 residues. Looked up from germline, CDR1 is SGHRS and CDR2 is YFSETQ. V was trimmed by 4 bases and J by 5 bases, leaving 14 bases between them. The CDR3 sequence is CASSDGTGLDTQYF. In nucleotides, the CDR3 is TGCGCCAGCAGCGACGGGACTGGGTTAGATACGCAGTATTTT. Full variable domain (remainder filled in from reference TRBV5-1 and TRBJ2-3): KAGVTQTPRYLIKTRGQQVTLSCSPISGHRSVSWYQQTPGQGLQFLFEYFSETQRNKGNFPGRFSGRQFSNSRSEMNVSTLELGDSALYLCASSDGTGLDTQYFGPGTRLTVL.